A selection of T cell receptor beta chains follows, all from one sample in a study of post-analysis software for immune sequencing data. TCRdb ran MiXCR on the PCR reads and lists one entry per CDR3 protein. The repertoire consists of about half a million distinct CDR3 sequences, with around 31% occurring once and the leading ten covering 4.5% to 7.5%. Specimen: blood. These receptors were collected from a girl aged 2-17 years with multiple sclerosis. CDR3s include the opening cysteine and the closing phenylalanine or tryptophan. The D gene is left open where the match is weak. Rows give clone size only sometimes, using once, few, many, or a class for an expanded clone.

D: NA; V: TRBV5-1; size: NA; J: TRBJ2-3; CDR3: CASSPGSAERTDTQYF; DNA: TGCGCCAGCAGCCCTGGATCCGCGGAGAGAACAGATACGCAGTATTTT
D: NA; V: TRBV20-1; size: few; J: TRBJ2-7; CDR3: CSAHPGIRAHEQYF; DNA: TGCAGTGCCCATCCCGGGATCAGAGCCCACGAGCAGTACTTC
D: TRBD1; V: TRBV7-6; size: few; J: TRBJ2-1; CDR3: CASSPRGWRDRGRDEQFF; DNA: TGTGCCAGCAGCCCCAGGGGGTGGAGGGACAGGGGGCGAGATGAGCAGTTCTTC
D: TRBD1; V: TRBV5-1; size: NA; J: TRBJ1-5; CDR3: CASSLEAGGYQPQHF; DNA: TGCGCCAGCAGCTTGGAGGCAGGGGGCTATCAGCCCCAGCATTTT
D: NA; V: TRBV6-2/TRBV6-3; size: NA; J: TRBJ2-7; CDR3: CASSSPGETYEQYF; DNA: TGTGCCAGCAGTTCACCGGGAGAGACCTACGAGCAGTACTTC
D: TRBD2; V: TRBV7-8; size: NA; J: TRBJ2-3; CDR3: CASRTSGFDTQYF; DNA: TGTGCCAGCAGGACTAGCGGGTTTGATACGCAGTATTTT
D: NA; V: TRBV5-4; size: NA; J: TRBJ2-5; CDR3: CASSRPSDGRETQYF; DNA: TGTGCCAGCAGCCGACCTTCGGACGGGCGAGAGACCCAGTACTTC
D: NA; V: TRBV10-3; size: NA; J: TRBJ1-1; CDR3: CAISSDRQNTEAFF; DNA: TGTGCCATCAGTTCCGACAGGCAGAACACTGAAGCTTTCTTT
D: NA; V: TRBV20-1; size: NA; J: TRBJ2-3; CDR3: CSAPWGPQDTQYF; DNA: TGCAGTGCTCCATGGGGCCCACAGGATACGCAGTATTTT
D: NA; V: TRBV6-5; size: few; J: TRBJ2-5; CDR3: CASRWNGEETQYF; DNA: TGTGCCAGCAGATGGAACGGGGAAGAGACCCAGTACTTC
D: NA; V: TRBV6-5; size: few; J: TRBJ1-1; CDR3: CASSYRGAMNTEAFF; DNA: TGTGCCAGCAGTTACCGGGGGGCCATGAACACTGAAGCTTTCTTT
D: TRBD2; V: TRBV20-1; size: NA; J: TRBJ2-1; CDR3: CSAEAGGYEDEQFF; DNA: TGCAGTGCTGAAGCGGGGGGGTACGAGGATGAGCAGTTCTTC
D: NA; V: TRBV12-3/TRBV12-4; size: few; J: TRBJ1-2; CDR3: CASSFRGFYGYTF; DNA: TGTGCCAGCAGTTTCAGGGGCTTCTATGGCTACACCTTC
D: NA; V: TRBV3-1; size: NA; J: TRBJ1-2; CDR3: CASTLRAGNYGYTF; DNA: TGTGCCAGCACCCTCCGGGCTGGGAACTATGGCTACACCTTC
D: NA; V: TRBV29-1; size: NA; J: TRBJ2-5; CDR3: CSGVTGLARETQYF; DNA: TGCAGCGGGGTAACAGGGTTGGCGAGAGAGACCCAGTACTTC
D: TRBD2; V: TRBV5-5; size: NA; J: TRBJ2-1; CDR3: CASSLVIAGGEQFF; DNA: TGTGCCAGCAGCTTGGTAATAGCGGGGGGTGAGCAGTTCTTC
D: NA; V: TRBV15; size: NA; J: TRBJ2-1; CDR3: CATGRSLASDEQFF; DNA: TGTGCCACCGGCAGATCATTAGCATCCGATGAGCAGTTCTTC
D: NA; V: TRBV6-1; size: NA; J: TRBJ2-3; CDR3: CASSWSGGTDTQYF; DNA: TGTGCCAGCAGTTGGTCAGGGGGGACAGATACGCAGTATTTT
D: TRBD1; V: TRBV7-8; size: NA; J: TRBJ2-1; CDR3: CASSLVSGRGSYNEQFF; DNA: TGTGCCAGCAGCTTAGTTAGTGGCAGGGGGTCCTACAATGAGCAGTTCTTC
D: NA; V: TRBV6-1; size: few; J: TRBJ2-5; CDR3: CASSEMGAGETQYF; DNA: TGTGCCAGCAGTGAAATGGGGGCCGGAGAGACCCAGTACTTC
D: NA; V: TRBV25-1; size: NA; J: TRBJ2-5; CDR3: CASSEPGPVETQYF; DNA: TGTGCCAGCAGTGAGCCAGGCCCGGTGGAGACCCAGTACTTC
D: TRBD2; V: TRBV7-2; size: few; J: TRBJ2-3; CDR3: CASSPSGGGQLDTQYF; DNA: TGTGCCAGCAGCCCTAGCGGGGGGGGCCAATTGGATACGCAGTATTTT
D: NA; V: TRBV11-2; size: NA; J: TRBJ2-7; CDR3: CASSLDVDYYSYNEQYF; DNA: TGTGCCAGCAGCTTGGACGTTGACTACTACTCCTACAATGAGCAGTACTTC
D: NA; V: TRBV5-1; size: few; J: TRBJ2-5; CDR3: CASSLHSTLMEQYF; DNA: TGCGCCAGCAGCCTTCACTCGACACTAATGGAGCAGTACTTC
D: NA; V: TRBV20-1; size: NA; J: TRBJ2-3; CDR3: CSARDNRETDTQYF; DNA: TGCAGTGCTAGAGACAACAGGGAAACAGATACGCAGTATTTT
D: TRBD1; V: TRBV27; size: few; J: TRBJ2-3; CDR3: CASSSRQGGTTDTQYF; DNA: TGTGCCAGCAGTTCGCGACAGGGGGGAACCACAGATACGCAGTATTTT
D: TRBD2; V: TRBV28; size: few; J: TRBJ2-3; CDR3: CASSLYDLTGGTTDTQYF; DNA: TGTGCCAGCAGTTTATATGATCTAACGGGGGGGACCACAGATACGCAGTATTTT
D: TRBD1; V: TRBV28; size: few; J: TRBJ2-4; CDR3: CASSFRQGWRNIQYF; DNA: TGTGCCAGCAGTTTTCGACAGGGATGGAGAAACATTCAGTACTTC
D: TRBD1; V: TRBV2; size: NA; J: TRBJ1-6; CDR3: CASSGRQGYNSPLHF; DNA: TGTGCCAGCAGTGGCAGACAGGGATATAATTCACCCCTCCACTTT
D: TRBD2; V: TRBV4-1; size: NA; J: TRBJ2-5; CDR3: CASSQGTSGVKETQYF; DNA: TGCGCCAGCAGCCAAGGGACTAGCGGGGTGAAAGAGACCCAGTACTTC
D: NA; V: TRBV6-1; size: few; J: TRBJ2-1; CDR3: CAILKWGGDNEQFF; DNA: TGTGCCATCTTGAAGTGGGGGGGCGACAATGAGCAGTTCTTC
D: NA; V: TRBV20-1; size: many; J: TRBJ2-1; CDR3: CSASLLNEQFF; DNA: TGCAGTGCTAGCCTACTCAATGAGCAGTTCTTC
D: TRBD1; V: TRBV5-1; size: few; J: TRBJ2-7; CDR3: CASSLASTGGSSYEQYF; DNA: TGCGCCAGCAGCTTGGCGTCGACAGGGGGCTCCTCCTACGAGCAGTACTTC
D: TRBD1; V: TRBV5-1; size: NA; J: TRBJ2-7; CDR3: CASSVGQGAGEQYF; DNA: TGCGCCAGCAGCGTAGGACAGGGGGCGGGCGAGCAGTACTTC
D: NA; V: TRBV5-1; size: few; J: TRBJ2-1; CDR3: CASSDGGGRNEQFF; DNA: TGCGCCAGCAGCGATGGAGGGGGGCGAAATGAGCAGTTCTTC
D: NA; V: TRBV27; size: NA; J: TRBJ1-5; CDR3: CASSPAVGRGFYSNQPQHF; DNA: TGTGCCAGCAGCCCTGCGGTTGGCAGGGGATTTTATAGCAATCAGCCCCAGCATTTT
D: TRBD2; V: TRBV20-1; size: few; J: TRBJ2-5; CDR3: CSAREVTGGAQETQYF; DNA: TGCAGTGCTAGAGAAGTCACGGGGGGGGCGCAGGAGACCCAGTACTTC
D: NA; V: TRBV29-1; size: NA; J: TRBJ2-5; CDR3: CSVPGISGETQYF; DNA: TGCAGCGTTCCAGGGATTAGCGGAGAGACCCAGTACTTC
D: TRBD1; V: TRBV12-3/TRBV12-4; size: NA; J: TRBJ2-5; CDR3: CASSRGTANVETQYF; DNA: TGTGCCAGCAGCCGTGGGACAGCGAACGTTGAGACCCAGTACTTC
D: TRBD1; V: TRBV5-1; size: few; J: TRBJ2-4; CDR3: CASSLMPRDRAHIQYF; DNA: TGCGCCAGCAGCCTAATGCCCCGGGACAGGGCACACATTCAGTACTTC
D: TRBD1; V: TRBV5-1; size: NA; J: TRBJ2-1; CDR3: CASSWDRAAEQFF; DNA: TGCGCCAGCAGCTGGGACAGGGCAGCTGAGCAGTTCTTC
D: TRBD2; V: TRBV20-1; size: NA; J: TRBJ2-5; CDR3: CSATGLVEETQYF; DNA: TGCAGTGCAACGGGACTAGTTGAAGAGACCCAGTACTTC
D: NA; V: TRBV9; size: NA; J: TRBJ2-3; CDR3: CASSAEARDTQYF; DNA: TGTGCCAGCAGCGCCGAGGCGCGGGATACGCAGTATTTT
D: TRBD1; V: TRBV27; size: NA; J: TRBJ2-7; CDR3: CASSLLGRGRHEQYF; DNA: TGTGCCAGCAGTTTACTGGGCAGGGGGCGGCACGAGCAGTACTTC
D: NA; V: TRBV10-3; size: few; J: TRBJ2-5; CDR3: CAISDQGQETQYF; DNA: TGTGCCATCAGTGATCAGGGCCAAGAGACCCAGTACTTC
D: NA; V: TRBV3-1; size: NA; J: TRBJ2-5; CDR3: CASSQDPRRETQYF; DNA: TGTGCCAGCAGCCAAGATCCCAGGCGAGAGACCCAGTACTTC
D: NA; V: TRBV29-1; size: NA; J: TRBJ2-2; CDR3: CSVEEGRGELFF; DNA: TGCAGCGTTGAAGAGGGGCGCGGGGAGCTGTTTTTT
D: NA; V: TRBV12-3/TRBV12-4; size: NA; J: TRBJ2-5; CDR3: CASSLGVVSETQYF; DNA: TGTGCCAGCAGTTTGGGGGTAGTTTCAGAGACCCAGTACTTC
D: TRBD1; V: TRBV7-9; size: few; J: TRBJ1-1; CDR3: CASTVDRANTEAFF; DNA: TGTGCCAGCACCGTGGACAGGGCGAACACTGAAGCTTTCTTT
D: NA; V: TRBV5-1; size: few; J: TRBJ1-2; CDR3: CASSEGGPYGYTF; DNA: TGCGCCAGCAGCGAGGGGGGCCCATATGGCTACACCTTC
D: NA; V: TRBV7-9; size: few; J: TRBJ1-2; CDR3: CASSIPGQPSYGYTF; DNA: TGTGCCAGCAGCATACCCGGACAGCCATCCTATGGCTACACCTTC
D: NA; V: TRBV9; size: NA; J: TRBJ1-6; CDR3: CASSLGRGNSPLHF; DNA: TGTGCCAGCAGCCTGGGCAGGGGCAATTCACCCCTCCACTTT
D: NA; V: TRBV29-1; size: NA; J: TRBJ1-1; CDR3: CSVEKRMNTEAFF; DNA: TGCAGCGTTGAAAAGAGGATGAACACTGAAGCTTTCTTT
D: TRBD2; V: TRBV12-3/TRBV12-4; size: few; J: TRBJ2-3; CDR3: CASSLPSGGFTDTQYF; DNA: TGTGCCAGCAGTTTACCTAGCGGGGGATTCACAGATACGCAGTATTTT